Following are 8 T cell receptor beta chains from one sample sequenced in a study of blood T cells in healthy people across ages. The authors ran a second PCR of about 6 to 12 cycles using a sample-barcoded 5' primer and a J-beta primer mix. TCRdb independently ran MiXCR on the 5' RACE reads; one entry per CDR3 protein. The profile shows over a million distinct CDR3 sequences, roughly a quarter of them singletons. These data were also filed under a second study, of T cells of mothers and their children.

Sequencing was carried out using blood. The origin of the receptors is a girl aged 2 to 10 in good health.

This clonotype was counted a few times. The rearrangement links TRBV3-1 to TRBJ2-2, with D uncertain. V lost 5 bases and J lost 7, with 17 bases in between. Germline CDR1 reads LGHDT; CDR2 reads YNNKEL (reference sequence). The CDR3 is 15 residues long. CDR3 nucleotides: TGTGCCAGCAGCGCCACCCCAGCAAACGGCGGGGAGCTGTTTTTT. Translated: CASSATPANGGELFF.

This chain uses TRBV24-1 with TRBJ2-1; D is perhaps TRBD2 (6 bases). The length of the CDR3 is 14 residues. The germline V and J ends were trimmed by 11 bases and 4 bases, with 17 bases remaining between them. Germline V gives CDR1 KGHDR, CDR2 SFDVKD. Here the CDR3 DNA reads TGTGCCATTTCTCCCAGGGAGGAATACAATGAGCAGTTCTTC. It is translated as CAISPREEYNEQFF.

The chain couples TRBV6-2 or TRBV6-3 to TRBJ2-3, with D unclear. CDR3 length: 17 residues. V dropped 4 bases and J dropped 0 bases, with 17 bases sitting between them. Germline assignment: CDR1 MNHEY and CDR2 SVGEGT. CDR3 sequence: CASSSDQTRGSTDTQYF. CDR3 nucleotide sequence: TGTGCCAGCAGTTCCGATCAGACCCGTGGAAGCACAGATACGCAGTATTTT.

The genes are TRBV6-5 and TRBJ2-7, with 9 bases lining up with TRBD2. The CDR3 is made up of 16 amino acids. Germline assignment: CDR1 MNHEY and CDR2 SVGAGI. V lost 5 bases and J lost 3; bases outside the gene matches: 11. The CDR3 here is CASSPWGAGGIYEQYF. The CDR3 coding sequence is TGTGCCAGCAGTCCCTGGGGAGCGGGGGGCATCTACGAGCAGTACTTC.

A note on this clonotype: An end of the junction differs from the germline gene, which may be a read error. V usage is TRBV7-7 and J usage is TRBJ2-5; TRBD1 matches at 7 bases. The last part of the DNA fits TRBJ2-1 better; the J call may be wrong. The CDR3 spans 14 residues. CDR1 is SSHAT and CDR2 is FNYEAQ in the germline V gene (reference sequence). The CDR3 DNA is TGTGCTAGCAGCTTGCTGACAGGGAAGAATGAGCAGTTCTTC. Protein: CASSLLTGKNEQFF.

V is TRBV7-2 and J is TRBJ2-7; TRBD2 aligns across 12 bases. Losses at the gene ends were 2 bases for V and 7 bases for J; bases not matched to a gene: 3. The CDR3 length is 14 residues. CDR1 SGHTA and CDR2 FQGNSA come from the germline V gene. In DNA form, the CDR3 reads TGTGCCAGCAGCTTACTAGCGGGGGGGCCAGAGCAGTACTTC. Translation: CASSLLAGGPEQYF.

The J gene is TRBJ2-5, the V gene TRBV29-1, with 7 bases fitting TRBD1. V trimming: 5 bases; J trimming: 6 bases; junction bases outside the gene matches: 9. Germline assignment: CDR1 SQVTM and CDR2 ANQGSEA. The CDR3 has 13 residues. Written as DNA, the CDR3 is TGCAGCGTTAGGGACAGTTCGGCGAAGACCCAGTACTTC. It is translated as CSVRDSSAKTQYF.

This clonotype has only a few counts. This rearrangement joins TRBV12-3 or TRBV12-4 to TRBJ1-2; no reliable D call. This CDR3 has 12 amino acids. Trimming removed 5 bases from V and 5 bases from J, with 9 bases in between. The CDR3 protein is CASSPREYGYTF. The DNA for the CDR3 is TGTGCCAGCAGTCCTCGTGAATATGGCTACACCTTC.